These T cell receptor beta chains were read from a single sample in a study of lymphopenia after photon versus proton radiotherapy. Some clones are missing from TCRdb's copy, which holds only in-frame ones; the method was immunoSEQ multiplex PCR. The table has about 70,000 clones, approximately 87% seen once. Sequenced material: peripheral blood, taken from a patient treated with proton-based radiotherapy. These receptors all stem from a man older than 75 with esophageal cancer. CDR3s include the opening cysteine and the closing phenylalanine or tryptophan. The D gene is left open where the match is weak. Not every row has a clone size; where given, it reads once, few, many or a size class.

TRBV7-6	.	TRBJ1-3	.	CASSFSGNTIYF	TGTGCCAGCAGCTTTTCCGGAAACACCATATATTTT
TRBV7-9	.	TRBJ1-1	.	CASSFGVVNTEAFF	TGTGCCAGCAGCTTTGGCGTGGTGAACACTGAAGCTTTCTTT
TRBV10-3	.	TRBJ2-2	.	CAISEPRVNTGELFF	TGTGCCATCAGTGAGCCCCGGGTTAACACCGGGGAGCTGTTTTTT
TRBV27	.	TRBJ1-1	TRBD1	CASSARPRQGNTEAFF	TGTGCCAGCAGTGCACGACCTAGACAGGGGAACACTGAAGCTTTCTTT
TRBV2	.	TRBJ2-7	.	CASGLARRNEQYF	TGTGCCAGCGGTTTAGCCCGCCGGAACGAGCAGTACTTC
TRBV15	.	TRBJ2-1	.	CATSRELLSGAGNEQFF	TGTGCCACCAGCAGAGAATTGCTGTCGGGAGCAGGGAATGAGCAGTTCTTC
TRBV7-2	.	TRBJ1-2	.	CASSLGQANYGYTF	TGTGCCAGCAGCTTAGGACAGGCTAACTATGGCTACACCTTC
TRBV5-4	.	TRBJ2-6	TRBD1	CASSARDRGSGANVLTF	TGTGCCAGCAGCGCCCGGGACAGGGGGTCTGGGGCCAACGTCCTGACTTTC
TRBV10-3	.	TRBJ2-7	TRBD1	CAIRDGDRDYTGEQYF	TGTGCCATCAGAGATGGGGACAGGGATTATACGGGCGAGCAGTACTTC
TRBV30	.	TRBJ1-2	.	CAWSVNRANYGYTF	TGTGCCTGGAGTGTAAACAGAGCTAACTATGGCTACACCTTC
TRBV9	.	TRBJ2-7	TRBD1	CASSPRTGPWEQYF	TGTGCCAGCAGCCCCCGGACAGGCCCCTGGGAGCAGTACTTC
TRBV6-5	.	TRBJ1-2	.	CASSYERVGGYTF	TGTGCCAGCAGTTACGAGAGGGTAGGCGGCTACACCTTC
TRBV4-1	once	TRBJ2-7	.	CASSQPRGSYEQYF	TGCGCCAGCAGCCAACCAAGGGGGTCCTACGAGCAGTACTTC
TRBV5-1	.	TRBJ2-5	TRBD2	CASSFNWPGRGGQETQYF	TGCGCCAGCAGCTTTAATTGGCCTGGGCGGGGGGGCCAAGAGACCCAGTACTTC